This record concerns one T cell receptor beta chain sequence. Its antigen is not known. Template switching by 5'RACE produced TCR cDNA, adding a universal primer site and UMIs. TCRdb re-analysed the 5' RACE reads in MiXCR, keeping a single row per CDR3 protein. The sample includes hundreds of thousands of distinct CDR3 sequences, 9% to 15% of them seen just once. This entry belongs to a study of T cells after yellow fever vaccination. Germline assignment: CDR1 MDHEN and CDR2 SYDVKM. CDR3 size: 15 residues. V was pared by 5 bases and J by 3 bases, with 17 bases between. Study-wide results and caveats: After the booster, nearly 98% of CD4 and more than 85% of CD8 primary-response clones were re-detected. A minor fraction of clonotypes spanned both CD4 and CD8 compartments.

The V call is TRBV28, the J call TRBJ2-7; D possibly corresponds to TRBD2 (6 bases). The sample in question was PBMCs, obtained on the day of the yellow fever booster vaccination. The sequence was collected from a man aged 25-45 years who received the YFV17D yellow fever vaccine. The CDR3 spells CASSGQRSGHYEQYF. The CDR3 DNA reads TGTGCCAGCAGTGGCCAAAGGAGCGGGCACTACGAGCAGTACTTC.